This T cell receptor beta chain originates from a study of cytomegalovirus exposure and HLA in healthy donors. Study overall: It was reported in a later analysis that the same platform had been used for the 120 or so validation repertoires as for the 666 first-cohort repertoires. Notes on the study in general: There were a few CMV-associated chains whose specificity for CMV antigens was confirmed in vitro. Within the 120 or so validation repertoires, first-cohort TCR clusters tended to co-occur, according to a later analysis.

In the case of this clone: Its antigen remains unknown.

Assay: immunoSEQ multiplex PCR; the TCRdb copy retains only in-frame clones and omits some. The sample holds some 69,000 clones; around 95% are singletons and the top ten take about 4.2%. There are 15 residues in the CDR3. V was cut by 3 bases and J by 1 base, with 11 bases left in between. Germline assignment: CDR1 LNHDA and CDR2 SQIVND (reference sequence). Sequenced sample: PBMCs. This receptor was taken from a man aged 18-30 years in good health and CMV-seropositive. J is TRBJ2-3 and V is TRBV19; TRBD1 is a possible D gene (5 bases). CDR3 in amino acids: CASSMAGPGTDTQYF. In nucleotides, the CDR3 is TGTGCCAGTAGTATGGCAGGGCCTGGCACAGATACGCAGTATTTT.